Presented here are 24 T cell receptor beta chains from one specimen sequenced in a study of cytomegalovirus exposure and HLA in healthy donors (dated by TCRdb to the late 2010s). The method was the immunoSEQ multiplex PCR assay. A mixture of 60 forward primers for TCR Vbeta segments and 13 reverse primers for TCR Jbeta segments was used in the multiplex PCR. TCRdb limited this immuneACCESS table to in-frame rearrangements with V and J called. A share of clones is missing; checked studies link under half to unresolved V genes, and the rest is unexplained. The table of this sample itemizes some 110,000 clones. The ten biggest clones cover more than 0.8% of the sample. The specimen sequenced was PBMCs. All receptors derive from a man between 18 and 29 years old in good health and CMV-seronegative.

The chain recombines TRBV13 with TRBJ1-6; D not certain. V was clipped by 5 bases and J by 8 bases, with 13 bases between them. CDR1 and CDR2 (germline): PRHDT, FYEKMQ (reference sequence). CDR3 length: 14 residues. Written as DNA, the CDR3 is TGTGCCAGCAGCGCCTATGAGGGAGATTCACCCCTCCACTTT. Its translation: CASSAYEGDSPLHF.

The chain uses TRBV15 and TRBJ2-3; unclear D gene. This CDR3 contains 11 residues. V lost 8 bases to trimming and J lost 5 bases, with 8 bases between them. Germline-derived CDR1 and CDR2 are LNHNV and YYDKDF (reference sequence). In nucleotides, the CDR3 is TGTGCCACCCGGGTTGGAGATACGCAGTATTTT. Its translation is CATRVGDTQYF. The whole variable domain, remainder taken from reference TRBV15 and TRBJ2-3, is DAMVIQNPRYQVTQFGKPVTLSCSQTLNHNVMYWYQQKSSQAPKLLFHYYDKDFNNEADTPDNFQSRRPNTSFCFLDIRSPGLGDTAMYLCATRVGDTQYFGPGTRLTVL.

The chain has TRBV19 and TRBJ1-1, with D possibly matching TRBD1 (6 bases). The CDR3 contains 15 residues. Trimming took off 7 bases at V and 5 bases at J, with 20 bases between the two ends. Per the germline V gene, CDR1 is LNHDA and CDR2 is SQIVND (reference sequence). CDR3 in DNA: TGTGCCAGTAATCCCCGGGGGGGCTGGGGGACTGAAGCTTTCTTT. It yields the protein CASNPRGGWGTEAFF.

The chain employs TRBV2 and TRBJ1-5, with D tentatively TRBD1 (5 bases). The length of the CDR3 is 16 residues. In germline, CDR1 is SNHLY, CDR2 FYNNEI. Trimming stripped 6 bases from V and 7 bases from J, with 22 bases between. The chain's CDR3 is CASSVLGTLGEQPQHF. The CDR3 coding sequence is TGTGCCAGCAGCGTCCTAGGGACTTTGGGAGAACAGCCCCAGCATTTT.

V usage is TRBV10-2 and J usage is TRBJ1-5; maybe TRBD1 (6 bases). The CDR3 has 14 amino acids. The V gene lost 7 bases and the J gene lost 4 bases, with 14 bases spanning the gap. Germline loops: CDR1 WSHSY, CDR2 SAAADI. CDR3 coding DNA: TGCGCCAGCAACCACGGACAGTATAATCAGCCCCAGCATTTT. Translation: CASNHGQYNQPQHF.

The CDR3 region is CASSQTNLRDYNYGYTF. The DNA for the CDR3 is TGTGCCAGCAGCCAAACTAATCTCCGGGACTACAACTATGGCTACACCTTC. The rearrangement uses TRBV28 and TRBJ1-2, with D maybe TRBD1 (5 bases). V was cut by 6 bases and J by 2 bases, with 22 bases left in between. The V gene's germline CDR1 is MDHEN and CDR2 SYDVKM. The CDR3 has 17 amino acids.

The CDR3 coding sequence is TGTGCCAGCAGCGCCTGGGGGGGGCTCACTGAAGCTTTCTTT. Translated: CASSAWGGLTEAFF. The chain uses TRBV11-2 and TRBJ1-1; maybe TRBD1 (6 bases). Looked up from germline, CDR1 is SGHAT and CDR2 is FQNNGV. The CDR3 consists of 14 residues. V was cut by 5 bases and J by 4 bases, with 14 bases left in between.

The chain is built from TRBV5-1 and TRBJ2-5, with 8 bases matching TRBD2. Germline lookup yields CDR1 SGHRS and CDR2 YFSETQ. The V and J ends lost 0 bases and 5 bases, in that order; junction bases with no gene match: 9. The CDR3 loop spans 16 amino acids. CDR3 sequence (DNA): TGCGCCAGCAGCTTGGGAGCGGGGGCCACGGGGGAGACCCAGTACTTC. This gives the protein CASSLGAGATGETQYF. The full variable domain, rest sourced from reference TRBV5-1 and TRBJ2-5, is KAGVTQTPRYLIKTRGQQVTLSCSPISGHRSVSWYQQTPGQGLQFLFEYFSETQRNKGNFPGRFSGRQFSNSRSEMNVSTLELGDSALYLCASSLGAGATGETQYFGPGTRLLVL.

This sequence joins TRBV28 and TRBJ1-2; 7 nucleotides align to TRBD1. The CDR3 is 15 amino acids. CDR1 is MDHEN and CDR2 is SYDVKM in the germline V gene. Losses at the gene ends were 3 bases for V and 4 bases for J; bases not matched to a gene: 8. The CDR3 protein is CASSFGRGRRYGYTF. The CDR3 coding sequence is TGTGCCAGCAGTTTTGGTAGGGGGCGTCGCTATGGCTACACCTTC.

The chain links TRBV7-9 to TRBJ2-3; D perhaps matches TRBD2 (5 bases). Per the germline V gene, CDR1 is SEHNR and CDR2 is FQNEAQ (reference sequence). The CDR3 has 14 residues. The V and J ends lost 3 bases and 0 bases respectively, with 7 bases between them. CDR3 region: CASSLDLSTDTQYF. The CDR3 DNA reads as TGTGCCAGCAGCTTGGACTTAAGCACAGATACGCAGTATTTT. Using reference TRBV7-9 and TRBJ2-3 for the parts outside the CDR3, the full variable domain is DTGVSQNPRHKITKRGQNVTFRCDPISEHNRLYWYRQTLGQGPEFLTYFQNEAQLEKSRLLSDRFSAERPKGSFSTLEIQRTEQGDSAMYLCASSLDLSTDTQYFGPGTRLTVL.

The V gene is TRBV30, the J gene TRBJ1-4; 8 nucleotides line up with TRBD1. V lost 5 bases and J lost 9; bases outside the gene matches: 8. The CDR3 extends over 13 amino acids. CDR1 GTSNPN and CDR2 SVGIG come from the germline V gene (reference sequence). CDR3 amino acids: CAWGGQEAKKLFF. In nucleotides, the CDR3 is TGTGCCTGGGGGGGACAGGAGGCGAAAAAACTGTTTTTT.

The gene calls are TRBV5-6 and TRBJ1-1, with D perhaps TRBD1 (5 bases). Between the trimmed V and J ends, which lost 0 bases and 10 bases, there was a span of 13 bases. Looked up from germline, CDR1 is SGHDT and CDR2 is YYEEEE. This CDR3 comprises 13 residues. CDR3 nucleotide sequence: TGTGCCAGCAGCTTGGCCGCAGGGCTCGGAGCTTTCTTT. It specifies CASSLAAGLGAFF.

The chain recombines TRBV4-1 with TRBJ1-2; D may be TRBD1 (5 bases). Germline CDR1 is MGHRA and CDR2 is YSYEKL. Trimming took 0 bases from V and 5 from J, leaving 13 bases between them. This CDR3 is built from 15 residues. The DNA of the CDR3 is TGCGCCAGCAGCCAAGATCGGGGGGAGCTATATGGCTACACCTTC. This translates into CASSQDRGELYGYTF.

The V and J genes are TRBV5-1 and TRBJ1-4; TRBD1 aligns across 7 bases. The CDR3 covers 13 residues. V was clipped by 8 bases and J by 2 bases; unmatched bases: 3. The V gene's germline CDR1 is SGHRS and CDR2 YFSETQ. The CDR3 loop reads CASKQGTNEKLFF. The CDR3 DNA reads TGCGCCAGTAAACAGGGGACTAATGAAAAACTGTTTTTT. The full variable domain, with the rest looked up from reference TRBV5-1 and TRBJ1-4, is KAGVTQTPRYLIKTRGQQVTLSCSPISGHRSVSWYQQTPGQGLQFLFEYFSETQRNKGNFPGRFSGRQFSNSRSEMNVSTLELGDSALYLCASKQGTNEKLFFGSGTQLSVL.

This CDR3 is CAISAYSGLADSYEQYF. Here the CDR3 DNA reads TGTGCCATCAGTGCGTACTCGGGACTAGCGGACTCTTACGAGCAGTACTTC. V and J are TRBV10-3 and TRBJ2-7, with 11 bases aligning to TRBD2. The CDR3 contains 17 residues. Trimming at V came to 4 bases and at J to 4 bases, leaving 12 bases not matched to a gene. Germline CDR1 is ENHRY and CDR2 is SYGVKD.

The chain recombines TRBV19 with TRBJ2-1, with 15 bases identical to TRBD2. CDR1 and CDR2 (germline): LNHDA, SQIVND (reference sequence). This CDR3 contains 16 residues. V dropped 6 bases and J dropped 4; count of bases not matched to a gene: 4. CDR3 in DNA: TGTGCCAGTAGCCTGGGGACTAGCGGGGGGTACAATGAGCAGTTCTTC. Translating gives CASSLGTSGGYNEQFF. Variable domain in full (rest from reference TRBV19 and TRBJ2-1): DGGITQSPKYLFRKEGQNVTLSCEQNLNHDAMYWYRQDPGQGLRLIYYSQIVNDFQKGDIAEGYSVSREKKESFPLTVTSAQKNPTAFYLCASSLGTSGGYNEQFFGPGTRLTVL.

The V call is TRBV7-6, the J call TRBJ1-1, with unresolved D. The CDR3 is 12 residues long. The germline V and J ends were trimmed by 5 bases and 3 bases, with 7 bases remaining between them. CDR1 and CDR2 from the germline V gene are SGHVS and FNYEAQ. The CDR3 protein is CASSHRDTEAFF. The CDR3 DNA is TGTGCCAGCAGCCACAGAGACACTGAAGCTTTCTTT. Full variable domain (rest looked up from reference TRBV7-6 and TRBJ1-1): GAGVSQSPRYKVTKRGQDVALRCDPISGHVSLYWYRQALGQGPEFLTYFNYEAQQDKSGLPNDRFSAERPEGSISTLTIQRTEQRDSAMYRCASSHRDTEAFFGQGTRLTVV.

V usage is TRBV9 and J usage is TRBJ2-1; possibly TRBD1 for D (5 bases). Germline V lookup: CDR1 SGDLS, CDR2 YYNGEE. The CDR3 is made up of 13 amino acids. V dropped 0 bases and J dropped 4 bases, with 5 bases sitting between them. The CDR3 here is CASSVGQYNEQFF. The CDR3 DNA reads TGTGCCAGCAGCGTAGGACAGTACAATGAGCAGTTCTTC.

The rearrangement uses TRBV10-1 and TRBJ2-2; 8 bases match TRBD1. The length of the CDR3 is 12 residues. Germline CDR1 and CDR2: WNHNN and SYGVQD (reference sequence). The V and J ends lost 8 bases and 4 bases, in that order; junction bases with no gene match: 0. In DNA form, the CDR3 reads TGCGCCAGCGACAGGGGCACCGGGGAGCTGTTTTTT. This sequence encodes CASDRGTGELFF.

The gene calls are TRBV18 and TRBJ2-7, with a possible D match to TRBD1 (7 bases). Between the trimmed V and J ends, which lost 3 bases and 3 bases, there was a span of 15 bases. The CDR3 extends over 15 amino acids. Germline V gene sequence: CDR1 KGHSH, CDR2 LQKENI. The CDR3 nucleotides are TGTGCCAGCTCACCGCGGCAGGGGGGTTTCTACGAGCAGTACTTC. It encodes CASSPRQGGFYEQYF.

This chain joins TRBV5-4 and TRBJ1-1; the match to TRBD1 covers 7 bases. CDR1 and CDR2 (germline): SGHNT, YYREEE (reference sequence). The trim removed 2 bases at V and 1 base at J, leaving 5 bases unmatched. The CDR3 consists of 15 residues. Here the CDR3 DNA reads TGTGCCAGCAGCTTCCCCGGGACAGAGAACACTGAAGCTTTCTTT. The encoded protein is CASSFPGTENTEAFF.

The V call is TRBV5-5, the J call TRBJ2-5; tentative D call: TRBD1 (6 bases). Germline V lookup: CDR1 SGHKS, CDR2 YYEKEE (reference sequence). V dropped 4 bases and J dropped 0 bases, with 13 bases sitting between them. The CDR3 has 15 amino acids. CDR3 DNA sequence: TGTGCCAGCAGCCCCAGGACAGTCGACCAAGAGACCCAGTACTTC. It encodes CASSPRTVDQETQYF.

This chain uses TRBV29-1 with TRBJ1-2; D remains ambiguous. The CDR3 loop spans 11 amino acids. Trimming removed 7 bases from V and 14 bases from J, with 20 bases in between. CDR1 and CDR2 (germline): SQVTM, ANQGSEA. The CDR3 here is CSGSQTETGTF. The CDR3 DNA follows: TGCAGCGGATCCCAGACCGAAACGGGTACCTTC.

The chain links TRBV30 to TRBJ2-5; 7 bases match TRBD2. Germline V gene sequence: CDR1 GTSNPN, CDR2 SVGIG (reference sequence). The trim removed 1 base at V and 6 bases at J, leaving 8 bases unmatched. This CDR3 contains 14 residues. The CDR3: CAWSDRGRPKTQYF. In nucleotides, the CDR3 is TGTGCCTGGAGTGACCGCGGGAGACCAAAGACCCAGTACTTC. Looking up the rest from reference TRBV30 and TRBJ2-5 gives the full variable domain: SQTIHQWPATLVQPVGSPLSLECTVEGTSNPNLYWYRQAAGRGLQLLFYSVGIGQISSEVPQNLSASRPQDRQFILSSKKLLLSDSGFYLCAWSDRGRPKTQYFGPGTRLLVL.